Presented here are 23 T cell receptor beta chains from one specimen sequenced in a study of blood T cells in healthy people across ages. Next came a second PCR, run for about 6 to 12 cycles, which used a sample-barcoded 5' primer along with a J-beta primer mix. Via MiXCR, TCRdb re-called the 5' RACE reads, giving one row per CDR3 protein. Among over 450,000 distinct CDR3 sequences listed, nearly 25% were seen once. A further study also used this sample, focusing on T cells of mothers and their children.

Source material: blood. These receptors were taken from a boy younger than 18 in good health.

The chain has TRBV7-2 and TRBJ2-5, with D unclear. Looked up from germline, CDR1 is SGHTA and CDR2 is FQGNSA. This CDR3 comprises 13 residues. V was cut by 1 base and J by 5 bases, with 8 bases left in between. The CDR3 loop reads CASSLVLVETQYF. The DNA for the CDR3 is TGTGCCAGCAGCTTAGTTCTGGTTGAGACCCAGTACTTC.

This clonotype showed up just a few times. The chain couples TRBV12-3 or TRBV12-4 to TRBJ2-7; 10 nucleotides match TRBD1. With V trimmed by 7 bases and J by 4 bases, 7 bases remained unmatched. The CDR3 spans 14 residues. The CDR3 sequence is CASTSRTGGYEQYF. The DNA of the CDR3 is TGTGCCAGCACCTCTAGGACAGGGGGTTACGAGCAGTACTTC.

This clonotype appeared a few times. The J gene is TRBJ2-7, the V gene TRBV7-8; TRBD2 agrees at 7 bases. J was trimmed by 6 bases and V by 3 bases; bases with no gene match: 11. CDR1 and CDR2 (germline): SGHVS, FQNEAQ. This CDR3 is built from 15 residues. The CDR3 here is CASSLGLPGGSEQYF. The DNA for the CDR3 is TGTGCCAGCAGCTTGGGACTCCCGGGAGGTTCCGAGCAGTACTTC. Looking up the rest from reference TRBV7-8 and TRBJ2-7 gives the full variable domain: GAGVSQSPRYKVAKRGQDVALRCDPISGHVSLFWYQQALGQGPEFLTYFQNEAQLDKSGLPSDRFFAERPEGSVSTLKIQRTQQEDSAVYLCASSLGLPGGSEQYFGPGTRLTVT.

This chain links TRBV6-2 or TRBV6-3 with TRBJ1-1; tentatively, D is TRBD1 (5 bases). The length of the CDR3 is 16 residues. Germline V CDR1 and CDR2: MNHEY, SVGEGT. V was shortened by 2 bases and J by 1 base, with 14 bases between the two germline ends. As DNA, the CDR3 is TGTGCCAGCAGTTACCCGTGGGGGGATACGAACACTGAAGCTTTCTTT. Its translation is CASSYPWGDTNTEAFF.

The chain combines TRBV29-1 with TRBJ1-2; the D gene is possibly TRBD1 (5 bases). The V end lost 6 bases, the J end lost 0 bases, and 11 bases lay between the germline ends. This CDR3 is built from 13 residues. In germline, CDR1 is SQVTM, CDR2 ANQGSEA. Here the CDR3 DNA reads TGCAGCGTGGGGGACGATCCTAACTATGGCTACACCTTC. It specifies CSVGDDPNYGYTF.

This clonotype was found a few times. The rearrangement uses TRBV12-3 or TRBV12-4 and TRBJ1-6; perhaps TRBD1 as D (6 bases). The CDR3 sequence is 14 residues long. Trimming removed 3 bases at V and 15 bases at J, with 18 bases between. CDR3 amino acids: CASSLELGGALLHF. Written as DNA, the CDR3 is TGTGCCAGCAGTTTGGAATTGGGGGGGGCGCTCCTCCACTTT.

This clonotype showed up just a few times. The CDR3 region has the DNA TGTGCCACCAGCAGAGCCCAGGGGTACGAGACCCAGTACTTC. This encodes CATSRAQGYETQYF. This chain connects TRBV15 to TRBJ2-5; D is perhaps TRBD1 (6 bases). Trimming removed 1 base from V and 5 bases from J, with 11 bases in between. This CDR3 comprises 14 residues. Germline values: CDR1 LNHNV, CDR2 YYDKDF (reference sequence).

The rearrangement uses TRBV28 and TRBJ2-5; possibly TRBD1 for D (6 bases). The CDR3 contains 15 residues. Germline V gene data show CDR1 as MDHEN and CDR2 as SYDVKM. The germline V and J ends were trimmed by 6 bases and 0 bases, with 14 bases remaining between them. CDR3 nucleotide sequence: TGTGCCAGCAGATTACGGGACACCTACCAAGAGACCCAGTACTTC. Its translation is CASRLRDTYQETQYF.

This clonotype has just a few counts. This chain uses TRBV6-5 with TRBJ2-7; 11 positions agree with TRBD1. The V segment lost 2 bases and the J segment 2 bases; nucleotides outside the gene matches: 2. The CDR3 is made up of 15 amino acids. CDR1 and CDR2 (germline): MNHEY, SVGAGI. CDR3 residues: CASSYGTGGTYEQYF. The CDR3 nucleotides read TGTGCCAGCAGTTACGGGACAGGGGGAACCTACGAGCAGTACTTC.

This clonotype was picked up a small number of times. This rearrangement joins TRBV28 to TRBJ2-1, with D perhaps matching TRBD1 or TRBD2 (6 bases each). The CDR3 is 18 amino acids. Germline CDR1 and CDR2: MDHEN and SYDVKM. Trimming pared 6 bases from V and 6 bases from J, leaving 27 bases between. The CDR3 loop reads CASRPENPHLGGGNEQFF. The CDR3 region has the DNA TGTGCCAGCAGGCCTGAGAACCCACACCTCGGAGGGGGCAATGAGCAGTTCTTC.

In this sample, this clonotype turned up a few times. The V call is TRBV10-3, the J call TRBJ2-1, with D perhaps matching TRBD2 (5 bases). This CDR3 has 14 amino acids. Germline CDR1 is ENHRY and CDR2 is SYGVKD. V was pared by 4 bases and J by 10 bases, with 17 bases between. This CDR3 is CAISGTGLGGEQFF. The CDR3 bases are TGTGCCATCAGTGGGACGGGCCTAGGCGGGGAGCAGTTCTTC.

This clonotype has more than one count but fewer than ten. The germline gene is not matched at one end of the junction; a read error may be the cause. This sequence joins TRBV7-6 and TRBJ2-1, with D possibly being TRBD2 (5 bases). CDR1 and CDR2 from the germline V gene are SGHVS and FNYEAQ. This CDR3 has 14 residues. This chain's CDR3 is CASSLETNCNGQFF. CDR3 nucleotide sequence: TGTGCCAGCAGCTTAGAGACTAACTGCAATGGGCAGTTCTTC.

This clonotype occurred a few times. This chain links TRBV29-1 with TRBJ1-1; 7 bases are shared with TRBD1. CDR1 is SQVTM, CDR2 ANQGSEA, per germline. J gave up 5 bases and V 2 bases, and 11 bases lay outside the gene matches. The CDR3 runs 15 residues. The CDR3 reads CSVESGDRAATEAFF. In DNA form, the CDR3 reads TGCAGCGTTGAATCGGGTGACAGGGCGGCAACTGAAGCTTTCTTT.

The V and J genes are TRBV28 and TRBJ2-3; perhaps TRBD1 as D (5 bases). With 8 bases removed from V and 9 bases from J, the gap between germline ends came to 12 bases. Germline V lookup: CDR1 MDHEN, CDR2 SYDVKM. This CDR3 is built from 11 residues. CDR3 region: CASFQGGTQYF. The CDR3 bases are TGTGCCAGCTTCCAGGGTGGGACGCAGTATTTT.

DNA for the CDR3: TGTGCCATCAGTACAGGGGCGACTAATTCACCCCTCCACTTT. It is translated as CAISTGATNSPLHF. This sequence joins TRBV10-3 and TRBJ1-6, with 7 bases fitting TRBD1. The CDR3 contains 14 residues. Germline V gene sequence: CDR1 ENHRY, CDR2 SYGVKD. With 5 bases clipped from V and 6 bases from J, the junction kept 4 bases outside the gene matches.

A remark on this clonotype: A much larger clone lies one base from this, so it may be a read error. The CDR3 region is CATSGDIRSYEQYF. As DNA, the CDR3 is TGTGCCACCAGTGGCGACATTAGATCCTACGAGCAGTACTTC. J is TRBJ2-7 and V is TRBV10-3; unclear D gene. Germline values: CDR1 ENHRY, CDR2 SYGVKD. CDR3 length: 14 amino acids.

The V and J genes are TRBV20-1 and TRBJ2-5, with 8 bases that match TRBD2. The J call is uncertain, as TRBJ2-7 better fits the DNA end. The CDR3 covers 12 residues. The germline gives CDR1 DFQATT, CDR2 SNEGSKA (reference sequence). The CDR3 protein is CSPLSGSDEQYF. CDR3 DNA: TGCAGCCCCCTGAGCGGGAGCGACGAGCAGTACTTC.

The chain has TRBV20-1 and TRBJ2-2; TRBD2 matches 8 bases. The germline CDR1 and CDR2 sequences are DFQATT and SNEGSKA (reference sequence). V lost 2 bases, J lost 1 base, and 6 bases stayed unmatched. The CDR3 extends over 16 amino acids. The CDR3 region is CSARKGSGRNTGELFF. The CDR3 DNA reads as TGCAGTGCTAGAAAGGGGAGCGGGAGGAACACCGGGGAGCTGTTTTTT.

This chain joins TRBV28 and TRBJ1-6, with D maybe TRBD1 (5 bases). Germline V gene lookup returns CDR1 MDHEN and CDR2 SYDVKM. The CDR3 is 14 amino acids. The V and J ends lost 7 bases and 10 bases respectively, with 17 bases between them. The CDR3 coding sequence is TGTGCCAGCACCACTTGGCAGGGAGGGTCACCCCTCCACTTT. Its translation: CASTTWQGGSPLHF.

The V call is TRBV7-2, the J call TRBJ1-6; a possible D gene is TRBD1 (6 bases). The CDR3 loop spans 15 amino acids. CDR1 is SGHTA and CDR2 is FQGNSA in the germline V gene. Trimming shortened V by 6 bases and J by 4 bases, and 13 bases separated the two germline ends. CDR3 region: CASRPNQGYNSPLHF. Written as DNA, the CDR3 is TGTGCCAGCAGACCGAATCAGGGGTATAATTCACCCCTCCACTTT.

This clonotype appeared a few times. J is TRBJ2-6 and V is TRBV15; no definite D call. The CDR3 length is 14 residues. Germline CDR1 and CDR2: LNHNV and YYDKDF (reference sequence). The V end lost 1 base, the J end lost 1 base, and 2 bases lay between the germline ends. In DNA, the CDR3 is TGTGCCACCAGCAGAGTATCTGGGGCCAACGTCCTGACTTTC. This gives the protein CATSRVSGANVLTF.

The chain combines TRBV4-1 with TRBJ2-5; D might be TRBD1 (5 bases). The J call is in doubt because the DNA end fits TRBJ2-7 better. Germline-derived CDR1 and CDR2 are MGHRA and YSYEKL. This CDR3 spans 16 amino acids. The CDR3 protein is CASSPNIVDRAYEQYF. CDR3 bases: TGCGCCAGCAGCCCGAACATCGTTGACAGAGCCTACGAGCAGTACTTC.

The CDR3 sequence: CASSLGSSRASGNTIYF. Here the CDR3 DNA reads TGCGCCAGCAGCTTGGGGTCCTCGAGAGCCTCTGGAAACACCATATATTTT. The V gene is TRBV5-1, the J gene TRBJ1-3; D is uncertain. The CDR3 contains 17 residues. Germline V gives CDR1 SGHRS, CDR2 YFSETQ. V was clipped by 0 bases and J by 0 bases, with 13 bases between them.